The entry below describes one T cell receptor (beta chain). This clonotype was detected once. The antigen this receptor binds is unknown. No base quality values were provided; no much bigger clone lies one nucleotide off. One read alone lends weak support. The library relied on RT-PCR. For sequencing, an Illumina HiSeq 2500 was employed. TCRdb ran its own pipeline on the public reads, namely fastp trimming at Q25 and MiXCR clone calling, and kept in-frame beta chains. Each CDR3 protein gets just one entry, which takes the most common genes and DNA from the rows behind it. This sample has 700,000 to 800,000 distinct CDR3 sequences in its table, and around a sixth of those were observed once. The ten largest make up roughly 11% of the sample. The data belong to a study of response to subunit inactivated influenza vaccine (dated by TCRdb to the late 2010s). Regarding the study in general: The study used deep quantitative T cell receptor repertoire profiling to track responses to a trivalent subunit inactivated influenza vaccine.

Findings and caveats that apply to the study as a whole: According to the authors, only a limited number of new T cells may be recruited by each seasonal influenza vaccination.

The CDR3 contains 15 residues, cysteine and phenylalanine counted. The read is trimmed to its CDR3 DNA, 45 bases read in frame from base 1. Trimming costs V 5 bases and J 6 bases, and their ends lie 18 bases apart. The germline V gene gives CDR1 as SGHTS and CDR2 as YDEGEE. Sequencing used PBMCs from blood, obtained 5 to 6 days after vaccination. The sequence joins TRBV5-8 to TRBJ2-1; TRBD2 could be the D gene, as 6 bases match. The clonotype was recovered from a man between 45 and 60 years old who received an inactivated influenza vaccine. Donor details come from another sample of the same person, matched by shared clones. The CDR3 protein sequence reads: CASSSGVLWGNEQFF. The DNA sequence reads TGTGCCAGCAGTTCGGGGGTGTTGTGGGGCAATGAGCAGTTCTTC.